The 13 T cell receptor beta chains given below trace back to one sample, sequenced in a study of CD8+CD57+ T cells in acquired aplastic anemia. CD8+CD57+ cell expansion had been shown by flow cytometry in patients chosen for sequencing. The study profiled TCR beta VDJ and CDR3 using genomic DNA as template. TCRdb fed the reads into MiXCR, producing one record per CDR3 protein. The table lists fewer than 200,000 distinct CDR3 sequences, roughly half of them singletons. Material: sorted CD4+, CD8+, or CD8+CD57+ T cells (not recorded which) from PBMCs. These receptors were taken from a human donor with aplastic anemia.

This clonotype was observed at least ten times. J is TRBJ2-5 and V is TRBV5-1; D unclear. The CDR3 length is 11 residues. Germline CDR1 and CDR2: SGHRS and YFSETQ. The V and J ends lost 2 bases and 5 bases respectively, with 4 bases between them. CDR3 region: CASSFKETQYF. The CDR3 DNA follows: TGCGCCAGCAGCTTCAAGGAGACCCAGTACTTC.

The chain is built from TRBV19 and TRBJ2-1; possibly TRBD1 for D (5 bases). The V end was cut by 3 bases, the J end by 4 bases, with 13 bases between. The CDR3 covers 15 residues. The germline V gene encodes CDR1 LNHDA and CDR2 SQIVND (reference sequence). This chain's CDR3 is CASSIQAGLYNEQFF. The CDR3 DNA reads as TGTGCCAGTAGTATTCAGGCAGGGTTGTACAATGAGCAGTTCTTC.

Turning to this clonotype: A much larger clone sits a single nucleotide away, making a read error possible. No conserved phenylalanine or tryptophan is present at the end of the CDR3, so a read error is the likely explanation. The chain employs TRBV11-1 and TRBJ2-1, with 7 bases identical to TRBD2. Trimming removed 3 bases from V and 2 bases from J; junction bases left unmatched: 1. Germline lookup yields CDR1 SGHAT and CDR2 FQDESV (reference sequence). The CDR3 sequence is 14 residues long. Here the CDR3 reads CASSFRGAYNEQFL. In DNA, the CDR3 is TGTGCCAGCAGCTTCCGGGGGGCCTACAATGAGCAGTTCCTC.

The rearrangement uses TRBV4-1 and TRBJ2-3, with 7 bases that match TRBD2. The CDR3 length is 17 residues. J lost 1 base, V lost 2 bases, and 9 bases had no gene match. Germline V CDR1 and CDR2: MGHRA, YSYEKL. The CDR3 spells CASSQNIAGRGTDTQYF. CDR3 nucleotides: TGCGCCAGCAGCCAAAATATAGCGGGCCGGGGCACAGATACGCAGTATTTT.

The rearrangement uses TRBV3-1 and TRBJ2-1; 9 positions agree with TRBD1. The ends lost 3 bases at V and 8 bases at J; junction bases unmatched: 8. From germline, CDR1 is LGHDT and CDR2 YNNKEL (reference sequence). The CDR3 spans 15 residues. The CDR3, as DNA: TGTGCCAGCAGCCAGAACAGGGGGCTTGACGATGAGCAGTTCTTC. Translated, it gives CASSQNRGLDDEQFF.

The chain uses TRBV15 and TRBJ2-3; D remains ambiguous. V shed 1 base and J shed 4 bases, with 6 bases lying between them. The CDR3 length is 13 residues. Germline V gives CDR1 LNHNV, CDR2 YYDKDF (reference sequence). CDR3 in DNA: TGTGCCACCAGCAGAGGAAGGGCAGATACGCAGTATTTT. Protein: CATSRGRADTQYF.

This clonotype was recorded only once. V is TRBV2 and J is TRBJ2-3, with 9 bases fitting TRBD1. The germline CDR1 and CDR2 sequences are SNHLY and FYNNEI. J lost 5 bases, V lost 6 bases, and 9 bases had no gene match. The CDR3 extends over 15 amino acids. CDR3: CASSGRDRDGDTQYF. The CDR3 DNA is TGTGCCAGCAGCGGCCGGGACAGGGATGGAGATACGCAGTATTTT.

This clonotype appeared many times. Here the CDR3 DNA reads TGTGCCAGCAGTCCCTGGACAGAGAACACTGAAGCTTTCTTT. As protein: CASSPWTENTEAFF. The V gene is TRBV12-3 or TRBV12-4, the J gene TRBJ1-1; TRBD1 is a possible D gene (6 bases). This CDR3 contains 14 residues. Trimming stripped 5 bases from V and 1 base from J, with 11 bases between.

This clonotype was seen only once. A much bigger clone sits one base away, suggesting this may be a read error. The chain is built from TRBV5-4 and TRBJ2-7; 7 bases match TRBD2. The CDR3 contains 15 residues. V lost 2 bases to trimming and J lost 2 bases; unmatched junction nucleotides: 7. Germline-derived CDR1 and CDR2 are SGHNT and YYREEE (reference sequence). CDR3 sequence (DNA): TGTGCCAGCAGCTTCGACGGGAGGACTCCCTACGAGCAGTACTTC. Its protein product is CASSFDGRTPYEQYF.

This clonotype was recorded at least ten times. This sequence joins TRBV6-1 and TRBJ2-7; 9 positions agree with TRBD1. Germline CDR1 MNHNS, CDR2 SASEGT. The V gene end was trimmed by 6 bases and the J gene end by 0 bases; junction bases not matched to a gene: 9. This CDR3 region has 16 residues. The CDR3 DNA is TGTGCCAGCAGGGGTACAGGGGGCTCCAGCTCCTACGAGCAGTACTTC. Translation: CASRGTGGSSSYEQYF.

This clonotype was seen ten or more times. The chain recombines TRBV12-3 or TRBV12-4 with TRBJ2-3; D is uncertain. Trimming took off 4 bases at V and 7 bases at J, with 12 bases between the two ends. The CDR3 has 13 amino acids. CDR3: CASSWGGSNTQYF. The CDR3 DNA reads as TGTGCCAGCAGTTGGGGTGGTTCGAATACGCAGTATTTT.

This chain connects TRBV2 to TRBJ2-1, with D possibly called TRBD1 or TRBD2 (5 bases each). The CDR3 runs 13 residues. CDR1 SNHLY and CDR2 FYNNEI come from the germline V gene. V dropped 6 bases and J dropped 8 bases, with 14 bases sitting between them. Written as DNA, the CDR3 is TGTGCCAGCAGACTAGAAAGGGGCCATGAGCAGTTCTTC. Its translation: CASRLERGHEQFF.

Points on this clonotype: This could be a read error, since a much larger clone is one nucleotide away. This rearrangement joins TRBV9 to TRBJ1-4; TRBD1 might be the D (5 bases). Trimming took 1 base from V and 8 from J, leaving 12 bases between them. The CDR3 has 14 amino acids. Germline CDR1 reads SGDLS; CDR2 reads YYNGEE. CDR3 residues: CASSVSGLREKLFF. The DNA for the CDR3 is TGTGCCAGCAGCGTATCGGGGCTGAGAGAAAAACTGTTTTTT.